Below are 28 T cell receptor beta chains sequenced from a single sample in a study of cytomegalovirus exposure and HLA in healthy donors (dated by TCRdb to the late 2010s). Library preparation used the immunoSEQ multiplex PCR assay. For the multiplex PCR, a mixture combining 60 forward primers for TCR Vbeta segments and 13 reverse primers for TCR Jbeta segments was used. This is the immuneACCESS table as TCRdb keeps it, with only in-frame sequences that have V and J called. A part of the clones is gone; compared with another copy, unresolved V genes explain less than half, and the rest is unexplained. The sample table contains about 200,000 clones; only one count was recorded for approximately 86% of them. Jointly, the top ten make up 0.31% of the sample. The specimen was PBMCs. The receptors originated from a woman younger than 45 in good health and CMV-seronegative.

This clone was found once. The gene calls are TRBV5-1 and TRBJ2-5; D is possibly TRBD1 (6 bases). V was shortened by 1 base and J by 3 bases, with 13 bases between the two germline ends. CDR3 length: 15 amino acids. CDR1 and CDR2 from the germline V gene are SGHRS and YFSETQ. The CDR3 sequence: CASSLLGGIEETQYF. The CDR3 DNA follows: TGCGCCAGCAGCTTGTTAGGGGGAATCGAAGAGACCCAGTACTTC.

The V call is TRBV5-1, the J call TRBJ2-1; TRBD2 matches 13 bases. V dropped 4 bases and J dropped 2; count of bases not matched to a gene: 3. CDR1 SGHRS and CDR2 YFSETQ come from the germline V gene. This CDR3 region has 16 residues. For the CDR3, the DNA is TGCGCCAGCAGCGGTGGACTAGCGGGGGCCTACAATGAGCAGTTCTTC. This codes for CASSGGLAGAYNEQFF.

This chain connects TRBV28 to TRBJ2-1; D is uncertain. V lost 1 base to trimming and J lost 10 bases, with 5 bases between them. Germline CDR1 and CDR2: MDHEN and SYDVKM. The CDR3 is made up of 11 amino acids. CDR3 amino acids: CASSLSGEQFF. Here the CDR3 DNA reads TGTGCCAGCAGTTTATCCGGGGAGCAGTTCTTC.

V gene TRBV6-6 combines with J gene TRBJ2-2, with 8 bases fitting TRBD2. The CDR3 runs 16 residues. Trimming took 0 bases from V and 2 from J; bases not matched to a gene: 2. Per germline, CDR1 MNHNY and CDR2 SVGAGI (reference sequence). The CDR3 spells CASSYSTSGNTGELFF. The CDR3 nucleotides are TGTGCCAGCAGTTACTCTACTAGCGGTAACACCGGGGAGCTGTTTTTT.

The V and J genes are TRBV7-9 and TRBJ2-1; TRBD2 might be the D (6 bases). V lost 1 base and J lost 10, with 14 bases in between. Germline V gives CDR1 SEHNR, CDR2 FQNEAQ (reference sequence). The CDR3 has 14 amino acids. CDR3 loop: CASSLGRGGGEQFF. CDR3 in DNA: TGTGCCAGCAGCTTAGGGCGGGGAGGAGGCGAGCAGTTCTTC. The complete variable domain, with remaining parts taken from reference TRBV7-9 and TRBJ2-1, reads DTGVSQNPRHKITKRGQNVTFRCDPISEHNRLYWYRQTLGQGPEFLTYFQNEAQLEKSRLLSDRFSAERPKGSFSTLEIQRTEQGDSAMYLCASSLGRGGGEQFFGPGTRLTVL.

For the CDR3, the DNA is TGTGCCAGCAGCTCGAGAGGCGGGACCCACTACGAGCAGTACTTC. This gives the protein CASSSRGGTHYEQYF. The V call is TRBV7-2, the J call TRBJ2-7; D perhaps matches TRBD2 (6 bases). Deletions cut 4 bases from V and 3 bases from J, with 16 bases between. The CDR3 contains 15 residues. The germline V gene has CDR1 SGHTA and CDR2 FQGNSA.

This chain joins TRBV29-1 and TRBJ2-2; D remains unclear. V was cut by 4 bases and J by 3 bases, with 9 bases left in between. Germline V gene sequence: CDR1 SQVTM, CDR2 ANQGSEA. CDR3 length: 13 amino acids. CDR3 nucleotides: TGCAGCGTTGCCAACCCAGACACCGGGGAGCTGTTTTTT. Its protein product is CSVANPDTGELFF.

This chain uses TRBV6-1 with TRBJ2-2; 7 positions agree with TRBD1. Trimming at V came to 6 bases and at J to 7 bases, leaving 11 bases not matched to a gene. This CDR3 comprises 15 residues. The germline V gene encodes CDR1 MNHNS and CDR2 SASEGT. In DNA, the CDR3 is TGTGCCAGCAGGGACCGGACAGGTGGTGGCGGGGAGCTGTTTTTT. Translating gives CASRDRTGGGGELFF.

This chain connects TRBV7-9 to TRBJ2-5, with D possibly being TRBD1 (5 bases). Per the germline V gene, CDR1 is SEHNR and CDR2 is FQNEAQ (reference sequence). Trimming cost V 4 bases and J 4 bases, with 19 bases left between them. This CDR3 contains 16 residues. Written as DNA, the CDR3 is TGTGCCAGCAGCTCCACAATTGGGGCAGGGATAGAGACCCAGTACTTC. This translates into CASSSTIGAGIETQYF.

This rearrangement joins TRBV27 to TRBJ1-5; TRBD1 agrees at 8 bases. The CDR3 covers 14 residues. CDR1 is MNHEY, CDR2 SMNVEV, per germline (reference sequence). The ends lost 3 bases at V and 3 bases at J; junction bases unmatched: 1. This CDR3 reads CASSLGQVNQPQHF. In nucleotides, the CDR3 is TGTGCCAGCAGTTTGGGACAGGTCAATCAGCCCCAGCATTTT.

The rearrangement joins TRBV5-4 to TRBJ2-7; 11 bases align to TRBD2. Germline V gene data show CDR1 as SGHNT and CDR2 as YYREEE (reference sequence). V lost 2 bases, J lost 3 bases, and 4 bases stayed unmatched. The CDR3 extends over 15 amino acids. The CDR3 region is CASSFGGLAVYEQYF. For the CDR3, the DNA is TGTGCCAGCAGCTTCGGGGGACTAGCGGTCTACGAGCAGTACTTC.

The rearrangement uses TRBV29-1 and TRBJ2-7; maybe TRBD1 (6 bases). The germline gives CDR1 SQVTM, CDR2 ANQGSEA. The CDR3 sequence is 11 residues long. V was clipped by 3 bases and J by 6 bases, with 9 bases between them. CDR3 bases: TGCAGCGTTGACATAGGGGGCGAGCAGTACTTC. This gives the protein CSVDIGGEQYF.

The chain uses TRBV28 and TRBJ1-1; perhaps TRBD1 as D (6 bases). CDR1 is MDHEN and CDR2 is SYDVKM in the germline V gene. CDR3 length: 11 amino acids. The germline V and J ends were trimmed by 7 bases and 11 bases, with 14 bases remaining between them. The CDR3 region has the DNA TGTGCCAGCAACCGGAGGGGGGGGGCTTTCTTT. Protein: CASNRRGGAFF.

CDR3 bases: TGTGCCAGCAGTGAAGGACAGGGGGCTAACTATGGCTACACCTTC. It yields the protein CASSEGQGANYGYTF. J is TRBJ1-2 and V is TRBV6-1; 9 bases map to TRBD1. The germline CDR1 and CDR2 sequences are MNHNS and SASEGT. V lost 1 base and J lost 0; bases outside the gene matches: 0. This CDR3 contains 15 residues.

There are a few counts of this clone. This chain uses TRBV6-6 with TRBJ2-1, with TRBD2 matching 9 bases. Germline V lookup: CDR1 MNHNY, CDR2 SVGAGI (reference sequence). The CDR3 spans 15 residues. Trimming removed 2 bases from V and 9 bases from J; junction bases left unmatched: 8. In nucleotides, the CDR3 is TGTGCCAGCAGTTACCCCCAGAGCGGGGGGACTGAGCAGTTCTTC. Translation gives CASSYPQSGGTEQFF.

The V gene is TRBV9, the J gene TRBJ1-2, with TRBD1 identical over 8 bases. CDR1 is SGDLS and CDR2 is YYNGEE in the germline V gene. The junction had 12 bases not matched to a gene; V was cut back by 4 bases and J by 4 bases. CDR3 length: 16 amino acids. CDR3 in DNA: TGTGCCAGCAGCCCGGATCCGACAGGGGTTGGCTATGGCTACACCTTC. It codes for CASSPDPTGVGYGYTF.

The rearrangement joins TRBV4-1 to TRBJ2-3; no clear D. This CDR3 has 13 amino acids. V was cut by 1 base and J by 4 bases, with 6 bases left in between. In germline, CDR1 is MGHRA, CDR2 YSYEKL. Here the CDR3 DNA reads TGCGCCAGCAGCCAAGTTCCAGCAGATACGCAGTATTTT. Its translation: CASSQVPADTQYF.

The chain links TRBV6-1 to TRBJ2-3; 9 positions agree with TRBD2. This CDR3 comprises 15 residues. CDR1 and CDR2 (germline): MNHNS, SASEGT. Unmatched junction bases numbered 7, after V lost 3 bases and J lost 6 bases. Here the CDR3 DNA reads TGTGCCAGCAGTGACGCGGGGGGGCCCCAGGATACGCAGTATTTT. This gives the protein CASSDAGGPQDTQYF.

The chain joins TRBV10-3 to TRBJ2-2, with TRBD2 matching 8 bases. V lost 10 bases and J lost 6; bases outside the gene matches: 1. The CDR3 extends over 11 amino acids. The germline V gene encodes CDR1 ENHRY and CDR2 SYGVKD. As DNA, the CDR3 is TGTGCCACTAGCGGGTCCGGGGAGCTGTTTTTT. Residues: CATSGSGELFF.

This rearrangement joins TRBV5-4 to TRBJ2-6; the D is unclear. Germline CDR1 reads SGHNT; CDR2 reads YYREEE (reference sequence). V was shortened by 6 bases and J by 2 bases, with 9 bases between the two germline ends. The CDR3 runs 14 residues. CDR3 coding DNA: TGTGCCAGCACCTTATCAACTGGGGCCAACGTCCTGACTTTC. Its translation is CASTLSTGANVLTF.

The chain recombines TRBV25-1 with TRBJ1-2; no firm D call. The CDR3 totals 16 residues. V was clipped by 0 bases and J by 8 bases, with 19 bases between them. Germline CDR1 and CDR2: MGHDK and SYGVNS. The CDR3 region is CASSEYTEGGLGGYTF. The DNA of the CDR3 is TGTGCCAGCAGTGAATATACGGAGGGCGGGTTAGGAGGCTACACCTTC.

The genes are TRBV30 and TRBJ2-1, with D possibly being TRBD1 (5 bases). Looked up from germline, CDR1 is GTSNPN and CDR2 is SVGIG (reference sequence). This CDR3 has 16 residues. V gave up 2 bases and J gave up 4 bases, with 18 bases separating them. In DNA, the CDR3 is TGTGCCTGGAGTCTAGGGGTTTTTGGCACGTACAATGAGCAGTTCTTC. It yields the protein CAWSLGVFGTYNEQFF. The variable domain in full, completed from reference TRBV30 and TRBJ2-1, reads SQTIHQWPATLVQPVGSPLSLECTVEGTSNPNLYWYRQAAGRGLQLLFYSVGIGQISSEVPQNLSASRPQDRQFILSSKKLLLSDSGFYLCAWSLGVFGTYNEQFFGPGTRLTVL.

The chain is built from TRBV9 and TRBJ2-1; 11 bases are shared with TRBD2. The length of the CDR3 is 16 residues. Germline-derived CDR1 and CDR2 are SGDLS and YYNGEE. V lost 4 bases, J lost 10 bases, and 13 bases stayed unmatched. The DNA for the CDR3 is TGTGCCAGCAGCCTCATGGGGGGGACTAGCGGAGCGGAGCAGTTCTTC. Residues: CASSLMGGTSGAEQFF.

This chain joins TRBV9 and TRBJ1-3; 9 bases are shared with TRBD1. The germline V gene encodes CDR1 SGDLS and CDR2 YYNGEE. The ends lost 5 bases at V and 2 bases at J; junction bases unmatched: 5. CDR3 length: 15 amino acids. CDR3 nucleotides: TGTGCCAGCAGTACTACAGGGGGCCCTGGAAACACCATATATTTT. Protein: CASSTTGGPGNTIYF.

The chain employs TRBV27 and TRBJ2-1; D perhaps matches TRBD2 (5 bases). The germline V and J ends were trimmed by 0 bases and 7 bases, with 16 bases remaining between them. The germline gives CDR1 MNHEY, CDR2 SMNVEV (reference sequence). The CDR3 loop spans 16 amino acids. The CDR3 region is CASSLSQRSRGNEQFF. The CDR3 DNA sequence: TGTGCCAGCAGTTTATCCCAGCGGTCCCGTGGAAATGAGCAGTTCTTC.

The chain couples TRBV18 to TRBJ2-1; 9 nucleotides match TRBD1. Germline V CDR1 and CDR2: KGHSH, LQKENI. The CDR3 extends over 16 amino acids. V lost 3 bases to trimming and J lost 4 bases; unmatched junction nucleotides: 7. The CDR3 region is CASSPYGQGLYNEQFF. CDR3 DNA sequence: TGTGCCAGCTCACCTTATGGACAGGGGTTGTACAATGAGCAGTTCTTC.

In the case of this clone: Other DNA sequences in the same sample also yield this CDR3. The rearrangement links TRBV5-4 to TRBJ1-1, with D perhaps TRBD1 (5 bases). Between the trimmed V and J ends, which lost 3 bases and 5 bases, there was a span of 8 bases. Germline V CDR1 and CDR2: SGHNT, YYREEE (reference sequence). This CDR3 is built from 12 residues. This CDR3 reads CASSSSGTEAFF. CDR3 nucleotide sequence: TGTGCCAGCAGCTCCTCAGGGACTGAAGCTTTCTTT.

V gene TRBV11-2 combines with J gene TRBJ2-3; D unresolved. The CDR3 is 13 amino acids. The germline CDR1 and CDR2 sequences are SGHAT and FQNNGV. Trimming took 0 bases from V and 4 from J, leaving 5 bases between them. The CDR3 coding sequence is TGTGCCAGCAGCTTAGATTTCGCAGATACGCAGTATTTT. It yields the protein CASSLDFADTQYF.